A single sample gave rise to the 24 T cell receptor beta chains below, sequenced in a study of blood T cell repertoires in COVID-19. Method: immunoSEQ multiplex PCR; TCRdb's copy keeps in-frame clones and lacks some. The sample holds about 75,000 clones, 75% to 85% seen once. The specimen was peripheral blood. These receptors originate from a woman between 45 and 60 years old with acute or convalescent COVID-19.

The chain recombines TRBV29-1 with TRBJ2-1; a weak D match, TRBD1 (6 bases). V was clipped by 4 bases and J by 7 bases, with 14 bases between them. The CDR3 sequence is 13 residues long. Germline loops: CDR1 SQVTM, CDR2 ANQGSEA. The DNA for the CDR3 is TGCAGCGTTGGAGTTTCAGGGGATAATGAGCAGTTCTTC. Translated, it gives CSVGVSGDNEQFF.

The chain joins TRBV27 to TRBJ2-7; 13 bases match TRBD2. This CDR3 spans 18 amino acids. J gave up 7 bases and V 4 bases, and 16 bases lay outside the gene matches. Germline V gene sequence: CDR1 MNHEY, CDR2 SMNVEV (reference sequence). CDR3 region: CASSYGLAGEGGRWEQYF. The CDR3 DNA is TGTGCCAGCAGTTATGGACTAGCGGGAGAAGGGGGTAGATGGGAGCAGTACTTC.

The chain uses TRBV30 and TRBJ2-1; D perhaps matches TRBD2 (5 bases). Trimming stripped 4 bases from V and 9 bases from J, with 13 bases between. The CDR3 consists of 12 residues. The germline gives CDR1 GTSNPN, CDR2 SVGIG (reference sequence). CDR3 sequence reads: CAWTPRSGEQFF. The CDR3 nucleotides are TGTGCCTGGACCCCCCGGAGCGGTGAGCAGTTCTTC.

This clone was counted a single time. The chain joins TRBV30 to TRBJ1-2; TRBD1 aligns across 9 bases. Germline CDR1 reads GTSNPN; CDR2 reads SVGIG (reference sequence). This CDR3 comprises 12 residues. The ends lost 5 bases at V and 4 bases at J; junction bases unmatched: 2. CDR3 sequence (DNA): TGTGCCTGGGCGACAGGGGGCTATGGCTACACCTTC. Encoded protein: CAWATGGYGYTF.

This clone appeared once. The genes are TRBV4-3 and TRBJ1-3; TRBD1 might be the D (6 bases). V shed 4 bases and J shed 0 bases, with 10 bases lying between them. The CDR3 has 15 amino acids. Germline CDR1 and CDR2: LGHNA and YSLEER. For the CDR3, the DNA is TGCGCCAGCAGCCTCGAAGGGGGCTCTGGAAACACCATATATTTT. Translating gives CASSLEGGSGNTIYF.

The gene calls are TRBV7-2 and TRBJ2-7; 11 nucleotides line up with TRBD2. J lost 2 bases, V lost 1 base, and 4 bases had no gene match. The V gene's germline CDR1 is SGHTA and CDR2 FQGNSA. There are 16 residues in the CDR3. The CDR3 DNA sequence: TGTGCCAGCAGCTTAGAAGGGACTAGCGGCACCTACGAGCAGTACTTC. Protein sequence: CASSLEGTSGTYEQYF.

V is TRBV19 and J is TRBJ1-2; D is perhaps TRBD1 (6 bases). This CDR3 region has 15 residues. Trimming pared 3 bases from V and 1 base from J, leaving 12 bases between. In germline, CDR1 is LNHDA, CDR2 SQIVND (reference sequence). CDR3 in DNA: TGTGCCAGTAGTATTGCAGGGGCCCTTAACTATGGCTACACCTTC. This codes for CASSIAGALNYGYTF.

The V and J genes are TRBV6-6 and TRBJ2-7; 9 positions match TRBD1. This CDR3 comprises 14 residues. Germline loops: CDR1 MNHNY, CDR2 SVGAGI (reference sequence). The ends lost 7 bases at V and 4 bases at J; junction bases unmatched: 8. CDR3 coding DNA: TGTGCCAGCACTCCGGGACAGGGAGGGTACGAGCAGTACTTC. Translation: CASTPGQGGYEQYF.

The chain is built from TRBV5-1 and TRBJ2-2, with 8 bases fitting TRBD1. Germline V gene sequence: CDR1 SGHRS, CDR2 YFSETQ. V shed 6 bases, J shed 6 bases, and the junction held 13 bases outside the gene matches. The CDR3 has 16 residues. In DNA, the CDR3 is TGCGCCAGCAAACTTAATCCCGGGACAGGATCCGGGGAGCTGTTTTTT. This translates into CASKLNPGTGSGELFF.

The rearrangement links TRBV27 to TRBJ2-7; 10 bases map to TRBD2. V was clipped by 6 bases and J by 1 base; unmatched bases: 9. This CDR3 is 16 amino acids long. Germline CDR1 reads MNHEY; CDR2 reads SMNVEV (reference sequence). The CDR3 reads CASRLDGLAASYEQYF. CDR3 DNA sequence: TGTGCCAGCAGGTTAGACGGACTAGCGGCTTCCTACGAGCAGTACTTC.

DNA of the CDR3: TGCGCCAGCAGCCCGGGTTCGGGAAGGACCCAGTACTTC. Its translation: CASSPGSGRTQYF. This chain joins TRBV5-1 and TRBJ2-5; D is perhaps TRBD2 (5 bases). CDR1 is SGHRS and CDR2 is YFSETQ in the germline V gene. Trimming cost V 4 bases and J 7 bases, with 14 bases left between them. This CDR3 contains 13 residues.

The chain recombines TRBV19 with TRBJ1-4; the D is unclear. The germline CDR1 and CDR2 sequences are LNHDA and SQIVND (reference sequence). This CDR3 comprises 13 residues. The V gene lost 2 bases and the J gene lost 6 bases, with 7 bases spanning the gap. The CDR3, as DNA: TGTGCCAGTAGTATAAACTTTTATGAAAAACTGTTTTTT. Its translation: CASSINFYEKLFF. Full variable domain (missing parts from reference TRBV19 and TRBJ1-4): DGGITQSPKYLFRKEGQNVTLSCEQNLNHDAMYWYRQDPGQGLRLIYYSQIVNDFQKGDIAEGYSVSREKKESFPLTVTSAQKNPTAFYLCASSINFYEKLFFGSGTQLSVL.

This clone has more than one count but fewer than ten. The chain couples TRBV12-3 or TRBV12-4 to TRBJ2-7; D is unclear. The CDR3 length is 12 residues. Deletions cut 5 bases from V and 3 bases from J, with 8 bases between. CDR3 region: CASSRSHYEQYF. CDR3 sequence (DNA): TGTGCCAGCAGTCGCAGTCACTACGAGCAGTACTTC.

This chain uses TRBV5-1 with TRBJ1-6; 7 bases agree with TRBD1. The V gene's germline CDR1 is SGHRS and CDR2 YFSETQ. V lost 1 base to trimming and J lost 8 bases; unmatched junction nucleotides: 6. The CDR3 spans 15 residues. The CDR3 loop reads CASSLQGGEDSPLHF. For the CDR3, the DNA is TGCGCCAGCAGCTTGCAAGGGGGCGAGGATTCACCCCTCCACTTT.

Only one count was recorded for this clone. The V and J genes are TRBV30 and TRBJ2-2; D not certain. The CDR3 has 12 residues. Between the trimmed V and J ends, which lost 3 bases and 6 bases, there was a span of 8 bases. The germline V gene encodes CDR1 GTSNPN and CDR2 SVGIG (reference sequence). CDR3 DNA: TGTGCCTGGAGCCCCATGTCCGGGGAGCTGTTTTTT. Protein product: CAWSPMSGELFF.

The chain is built from TRBV7-3 and TRBJ1-5, with a tentative D call TRBD1 (5 bases). The CDR3 extends over 16 amino acids. Looked up from germline, CDR1 is SGHTA and CDR2 is FQGTGA. V lost 1 base and J 2 bases, leaving 12 bases between the germline ends. The CDR3, as DNA: TGTGCCAGCAGCTTAATATCGGGGGGTGGCAATCAGCCCCAGCATTTT. This sequence encodes CASSLISGGGNQPQHF.

V usage is TRBV7-3 and J usage is TRBJ2-3; TRBD2 matches 7 bases. The CDR3 runs 13 residues. Germline V CDR1 and CDR2: SGHTA, FQGTGA. Trimming at V came to 6 bases and at J to 6 bases, leaving 6 bases not matched to a gene. Here the CDR3 DNA reads TGTGCCAGCAGACCCTCGGGGGGTGATACGCAGTATTTT. Amino acid sequence: CASRPSGGDTQYF. Using reference TRBV7-3 and TRBJ2-3 for the parts outside the CDR3, the full variable domain is GAGVSQTPSNKVTEKGKYVELRCDPISGHTALYWYRQSLGQGPEFLIYFQGTGAADDSGLPNDRFFAVRPEGSVSTLKIQRTERGDSAVYLCASRPSGGDTQYFGPGTRLTVL.

This chain connects TRBV5-1 to TRBJ1-1; no clear D gene. The germline CDR1 and CDR2 sequences are SGHRS and YFSETQ. Trimming pared 4 bases from V and 4 bases from J, leaving 20 bases between. This CDR3 region has 16 residues. CDR3 sequence: CASSPRERGYGTEAFF. The CDR3, as DNA: TGCGCCAGCAGCCCTAGGGAGAGAGGGTACGGCACTGAAGCTTTCTTT.

Only a few counts were recorded for this clone. This chain links TRBV12-5 with TRBJ2-2, with 10 bases matching TRBD2. Germline-derived CDR1 and CDR2 are LGHNT and FRNRAP. V dropped 3 bases and J dropped 3; count of bases not matched to a gene: 10. This CDR3 has 18 amino acids. The CDR3 sequence is CASGLLDSGRRYTGELFF. The DNA for the CDR3 is TGTGCTAGTGGTTTACTCGATAGCGGGAGGCGGTACACCGGGGAGCTGTTTTTT.

This chain links TRBV25-1 with TRBJ2-3; D gene ambiguous. Trimming took off 4 bases at V and 0 bases at J, with 14 bases between the two ends. This CDR3 has 16 residues. Per the germline V gene, CDR1 is MGHDK and CDR2 is SYGVNS. The DNA of the CDR3 is TGTGCCAGCAGTGCCCGGAGTTGGTATAGCACAGATACGCAGTATTTT. Translating it yields CASSARSWYSTDTQYF.

CDR3 DNA sequence: TGTGCCAGCAGTCGGGGAAGGGAGCTGTTTTTT. Translating it yields CASSRGRELFF. J is TRBJ2-2 and V is TRBV6-2 or TRBV6-3, with TRBD2 as a possible D gene (5 bases). There are 11 residues in the CDR3. Germline lookup yields CDR1 MNHEY and CDR2 SVGEGT. V was shortened by 5 bases and J by 9 bases, with 7 bases between the two germline ends.

V and J are TRBV5-1 and TRBJ2-1; D is possibly TRBD1 (6 bases). The CDR3 runs 14 residues. Germline V gene lookup returns CDR1 SGHRS and CDR2 YFSETQ. Trimming removed 2 bases from V and 5 bases from J, with 11 bases in between. CDR3 amino acids: CASSFRGTDNEQFF. In nucleotides, the CDR3 is TGCGCCAGCAGCTTTAGGGGGACCGACAATGAGCAGTTCTTC.

With regard to this clone: Other nucleotide sequences in the sample specify the same CDR3. The rearrangement joins TRBV19 to TRBJ1-3; the D gene is possibly TRBD1 (6 bases). The germline V and J ends were trimmed by 4 bases and 0 bases, with 10 bases remaining between them. Germline V CDR1 and CDR2: LNHDA, SQIVND (reference sequence). The CDR3 covers 15 residues. DNA of the CDR3: TGTGCCAGTAGTACAACAGGGATCTCTGGAAACACCATATATTTT. This encodes CASSTTGISGNTIYF.

This clone was observed a single time. The chain recombines TRBV7-3 with TRBJ2-7; TRBD1 agrees at 9 bases. V lost 2 bases, J lost 6 bases, and 5 bases stayed unmatched. The CDR3 length is 14 residues. Germline CDR1 is SGHTA and CDR2 is FQGTGA. CDR3 sequence reads: CASSLGTGPSEQYF. The CDR3 DNA reads TGTGCCAGCAGCTTAGGGACAGGGCCGTCCGAGCAGTACTTC.